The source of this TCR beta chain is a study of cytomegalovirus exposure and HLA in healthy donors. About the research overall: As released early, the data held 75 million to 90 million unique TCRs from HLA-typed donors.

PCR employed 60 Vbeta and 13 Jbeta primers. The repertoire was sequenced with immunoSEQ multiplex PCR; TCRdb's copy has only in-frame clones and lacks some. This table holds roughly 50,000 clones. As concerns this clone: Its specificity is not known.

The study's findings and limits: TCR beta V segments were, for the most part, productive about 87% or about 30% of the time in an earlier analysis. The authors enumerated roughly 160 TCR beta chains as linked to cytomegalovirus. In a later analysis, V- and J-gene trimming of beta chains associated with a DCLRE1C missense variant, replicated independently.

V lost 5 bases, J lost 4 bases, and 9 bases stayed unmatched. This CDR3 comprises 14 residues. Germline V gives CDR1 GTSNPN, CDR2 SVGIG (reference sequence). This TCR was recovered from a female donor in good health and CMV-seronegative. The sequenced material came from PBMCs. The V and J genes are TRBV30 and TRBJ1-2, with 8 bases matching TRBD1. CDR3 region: CAWDRQGLVYGYTF. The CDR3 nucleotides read TGTGCCTGGGACCGACAGGGGCTGGTCTATGGCTACACCTTC. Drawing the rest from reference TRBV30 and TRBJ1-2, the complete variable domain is SQTIHQWPATLVQPVGSPLSLECTVEGTSNPNLYWYRQAAGRGLQLLFYSVGIGQISSEVPQNLSASRPQDRQFILSSKKLLLSDSGFYLCAWDRQGLVYGYTFGSGTRLTVV.